Below, one T cell receptor (beta chain) is given with its context. Antigen specificity is unknown. Sample-barcoded 5' priming and a J-beta primer mix drove a second PCR of roughly 7 to 11 cycles. TCRdb reanalysed the 5' RACE reads using MiXCR and keeps one entry per CDR3 protein. The sample holds about 1,400,000 distinct CDR3 sequences; almost 60% are singletons and the top ten take more than 6%. The CDR3 loop spans 15 amino acids. J gave up 13 bases and V 1 base, and 11 bases lay outside the gene matches. Germline CDR1 is LGHNA and CDR2 is YSLEER. The data are from a study of blood T cells in healthy people across ages. Every donor gave approximately 10 milliliters of peripheral blood. Study results and caveats: Older age coincided with a roughly linear decline in TCR beta diversity per million T cells. Diversity figures derived from one million T cells were judged to underestimate the true value.

Input material: blood. This sequence originates from a man aged 18 to 29 in good health. The V gene is TRBV4-3, the J gene TRBJ2-4; 9 bases align to TRBD1. DNA for the CDR3: TGCGCCAGCAGCCAAGGCCACACGGGACAGGGAGTGCAGTACTTC. This gives the protein CASSQGHTGQGVQYF.